The T cell receptor (beta chain) under discussion was sequenced for a study of T-cell memory formation after mild COVID-19. The study's findings and limits: A second wave expanding day 15 to 37 was CD4+-biased; contracting clones were balanced.

Germline CDR1 reads MDHEN; CDR2 reads SYDVKM. V lost 4 bases and J 0 bases, leaving 13 bases between the germline ends. The CDR3 spans 16 residues. TCRdb re-derived calls from the 5' RACE reads in MiXCR, one entry per CDR3 protein. The table shows fewer than 400,000 distinct CDR3 sequences, with approximately 12% occurring only once. This clonotype was counted a few times. What it binds is not known. This chain uses TRBV28 with TRBJ1-5; no firm D call. Sequences were obtained from PBMCs or a T cell subset sorted from them (not recorded which). This TCR came from a man between 18 and 35 years old who had mild COVID-19 (a few samples of this study predate the infection). Cell type and time point are not known. The CDR3, as DNA: TGTGCCAGCAGTTACCCCGGGCCCTTTAGCAATCAGCCCCAGCATTTT. Residues: CASSYPGPFSNQPQHF.